Listed below are T cell receptor beta chains from one sample, sequenced in a study of radiation and T cells in renal cell carcinoma. Using immunoSEQ multiplex PCR, the repertoire was profiled, and TCRdb retains in-frame clones only, with some absent. The sample holds some 130,000 clones, approximately 90% seen once. Specimen: blood, collected from a patient whose treatment included radiotherapy and nephrectomy. These receptor sequences come from a woman aged 70-85 years with renal cell carcinoma. Both conserved end residues are part of each CDR3. The D gene is left open where the match is weak. Where a row states a size, it is once, few, many or the class of an expanded clone; other rows omit it.

j_gene: TRBJ1-3
abundance: -
d_gene: -
v_gene: TRBV5-5
CDR3aa: CASSLEGGEANTIYF
CDR3nt: TGTGCCAGCAGCCTCGAGGGAGGTGAGGCCAACACCATATATTTT

j_gene: TRBJ2-5
abundance: -
d_gene: -
v_gene: TRBV5-4
CDR3aa: CASSLSGERQETQYF
CDR3nt: TGTGCCAGCAGCTTGAGTGGGGAAAGGCAAGAGACCCAGTACTTC

j_gene: TRBJ1-1
abundance: -
d_gene: -
v_gene: TRBV30
CDR3aa: CAWSDNTEAFF
CDR3nt: TGTGCCTGGAGTGATAACACTGAAGCTTTCTTT

j_gene: TRBJ2-3
abundance: -
d_gene: TRBD2
v_gene: TRBV4-2
CDR3aa: CASSRLAGDRTDTQYF
CDR3nt: TGTGCCAGCAGCCGACTAGCGGGGGACCGCACAGATACGCAGTATTTT

j_gene: TRBJ2-7
abundance: -
d_gene: TRBD1
v_gene: TRBV6-1
CDR3aa: CASRLTGGGNYEQYF
CDR3nt: TGTGCCAGCAGACTGACAGGGGGCGGCAACTACGAGCAGTACTTC

j_gene: TRBJ1-1
abundance: few
d_gene: -
v_gene: TRBV5-1
CDR3aa: CASSPTGITEAFF
CDR3nt: TGCGCCAGCAGCCCAACAGGGATAACTGAAGCTTTCTTT

j_gene: TRBJ1-2
abundance: -
d_gene: -
v_gene: TRBV28
CDR3aa: CASSFSLPGLTF
CDR3nt: TGTGCCAGCAGTTTTTCCCTCCCGGGCCTAACCTTC

j_gene: TRBJ1-2
abundance: -
d_gene: -
v_gene: TRBV28
CDR3aa: CASSLPKGAVYGYTF
CDR3nt: TGTGCCAGCAGTTTACCCAAGGGCGCGGTGTATGGCTACACCTTC

j_gene: TRBJ1-6
abundance: -
d_gene: -
v_gene: TRBV19
CDR3aa: CASSLGGPSDGSPLHF
CDR3nt: TGTGCCAGTAGCCTAGGGGGACCATCAGATGGTTCACCCCTCCACTTT

j_gene: TRBJ2-3
abundance: -
d_gene: TRBD2
v_gene: TRBV6-1
CDR3aa: CASSASGGATDTQYF
CDR3nt: TGTGCCAGCAGTGCTAGCGGGGGGGCGACAGATACGCAGTATTTT

j_gene: TRBJ1-2
abundance: few
d_gene: -
v_gene: TRBV5-4
CDR3aa: CASSLDGVYGYTF
CDR3nt: TGTGCCAGCAGCTTGGACGGAGTATATGGCTACACCTTC